This T cell receptor (beta chain) is from a study of T cell changes during pregnancy in multiple sclerosis. CDR3 length: 13 residues. The ends were cut back, 1 base at V and 5 bases at J, with 8 bases in the middle. Germline CDR1 and CDR2: SGHTA and FQGTGA. Assay: immunoSEQ multiplex PCR; the TCRdb copy retains only in-frame clones and omits some. The sample yields 20,000 to 25,000 clones, around 93% seen once. The sample in question was CD4+ T cells from peripheral blood mononuclear cells, obtained in the third trimester of pregnancy. The V call is TRBV7-3, the J call TRBJ1-1; D is ambiguous. The sequence derives from a female donor with multiple sclerosis, enrolled in a pregnancy study. CDR3 sequence: CASSLILETEAFF. CDR3 coding DNA: TGTGCCAGCAGCTTAATTCTGGAGACTGAAGCTTTCTTT.